This TCR beta chain was retrieved from a study of early T cells in non-severe SARS-CoV-2 infection. Individual cDNA molecules were tagged with unique molecular identifiers. A single record per CDR3 protein comes from TCRdb applying MiXCR to the 5' RACE reads. The sample shows tens of thousands of distinct CDR3 sequences, approximately 5.6% of them seen only once. This clonotype was observed at least ten times. The sequence was collected from an adult who was a healthcare worker with PCR-confirmed SARS-CoV-2 infection or an uninfected control (not recorded which). The sequenced sample consisted of whole blood.

CDR3 loop: CASSRPGSWETQYF. CDR3 bases: TGTGCCAGCAGCCGTCCTGGCAGTTGGGAGACCCAGTACTTC. J is TRBJ2-5 and V is TRBV5-4, with D hard to call. Trimming removed 4 bases at V and 5 bases at J, with 15 bases between. Germline-derived CDR1 and CDR2 are SGHNT and YYREEE (reference sequence). The CDR3 loop spans 14 amino acids.